These T cell receptor beta chains were read from a single sample in a study of cytomegalovirus exposure and HLA in healthy donors. Sequenced by immunoSEQ multiplex PCR; TCRdb stores in-frame clones only, minus some. The sample carries hundreds of thousands of clones, roughly 87% recorded once. The sample taken for sequencing was PBMCs. These receptors were taken from a woman aged 25 to 45 in good health and CMV-seronegative. Both conserved end residues are part of each CDR3. Each record gives: J gene, D gene, clone size, V gene, CDR3 DNA, CDR3 protein. A D gene is named only where the DNA matches it firmly. Not all rows give a size; the values are once, few, many and, for expanded clones, a class.

TRBJ1-4,NA,NA,TRBV2,TGTGCCAGCAGGGTTCAGCAGGGGGAAAAACTGTTTTTT,CASRVQQGEKLFF
TRBJ2-5,NA,NA,TRBV7-3,TGTGCCAGCAGCTTAATCCCCGGGACACAAGAGACCCAGTACTTC,CASSLIPGTQETQYF
TRBJ1-1,NA,NA,TRBV30,TGTGCCTGGAGTGTTCCCGGGGTCACTGAAGCTTTCTTT,CAWSVPGVTEAFF
TRBJ1-1,NA,once,TRBV20-1,TGCAGTGCTAGAGATCGTGAAGCTTTCTTT,CSARDREAFF
TRBJ2-1,TRBD2,NA,TRBV14,TGTGCCAGCAGCCAATCGCGGGAGGTCTACAATGAGCAGTTCTTC,CASSQSREVYNEQFF
TRBJ1-1,NA,NA,TRBV28,TGTGCCAGCAGTTGGGTCTCAGGGGACACTGAAGCTTTCTTT,CASSWVSGDTEAFF
TRBJ2-1,NA,NA,TRBV10-2,TGCGCCAGCACATCTAGCGCGAATGAGCAGTTCTTC,CASTSSANEQFF
TRBJ2-5,NA,NA,TRBV6-1,TGTGCCAGCAGTGAAGCAAGGTCGAGGACCCAGTACTTC,CASSEARSRTQYF
TRBJ2-2,TRBD1,NA,TRBV25-1,TGTGCCAGCAGTGCTACAGGGGGTACCGGGGAGCTGTTTTTT,CASSATGGTGELFF
TRBJ2-1,TRBD2,once,TRBV5-6,TGTGCCAGCAGCTTCCAAACTAGCGGGTTCTACAATGAGCAGTTCTTC,CASSFQTSGFYNEQFF
TRBJ2-1,NA,NA,TRBV6-6,TGTGCCAGCCTGGACAGCAACAATGAGCAGTTCTTC,CASLDSNNEQFF
TRBJ2-3,NA,once,TRBV5-1,TGCGCCAGCAGCACGGAACAGGGAACAACCACAGATACGCAGTATTTT,CASSTEQGTTTDTQYF
TRBJ2-7,NA,NA,TRBV9,TGTGCCAGCAGCGGTGACAGGGAGGGTGAGCAGTACTTC,CASSGDREGEQYF
TRBJ2-1,NA,NA,TRBV5-1,TGCGCCAGCAGCTTGGGAGGGAAAAACACCAATGAGCAGTTCTTC,CASSLGGKNTNEQFF
TRBJ2-1,TRBD2,NA,TRBV28,TGTGCCACCGAGGCGGGAGGTTCATCTGATGAGCAGTTCTTC,CATEAGGSSDEQFF
TRBJ2-1,TRBD2,NA,TRBV6-6,TGTGCCAGCAGTTACCTAGCGGGAATGGATGAGCAGTTCTTC,CASSYLAGMDEQFF
TRBJ2-3,NA,NA,TRBV4-2,TGTGCCAGCAGTCCGGGAGTCACAGATACGCAGTATTTT,CASSPGVTDTQYF
TRBJ2-7,TRBD2,NA,TRBV7-2,TGTGCCAGCAGCTTAGCCGGGGCGGGGGGGGCCTACGAGCAGTACTTC,CASSLAGAGGAYEQYF
TRBJ2-1,NA,NA,TRBV2,TGTGCCAGCAGTATCAGGGCTCAGGGCAATGAGCAGTTCTTC,CASSIRAQGNEQFF
TRBJ2-3,NA,NA,TRBV7-9,TGTGCCACAGGACCTCGGGAAACGGATACGCAGTATTTT,CATGPRETDTQYF
TRBJ2-5,TRBD2,NA,TRBV7-3,TGTGCCAGCAGCTTGGGAGCGGGAGTAGGAGAGACCCAGTACTTC,CASSLGAGVGETQYF
TRBJ2-7,TRBD2,NA,TRBV28,TGTGCCAGCAGTTTCCCGACTAGCGGGGCCGCCTACGAGCAGTACTTC,CASSFPTSGAAYEQYF